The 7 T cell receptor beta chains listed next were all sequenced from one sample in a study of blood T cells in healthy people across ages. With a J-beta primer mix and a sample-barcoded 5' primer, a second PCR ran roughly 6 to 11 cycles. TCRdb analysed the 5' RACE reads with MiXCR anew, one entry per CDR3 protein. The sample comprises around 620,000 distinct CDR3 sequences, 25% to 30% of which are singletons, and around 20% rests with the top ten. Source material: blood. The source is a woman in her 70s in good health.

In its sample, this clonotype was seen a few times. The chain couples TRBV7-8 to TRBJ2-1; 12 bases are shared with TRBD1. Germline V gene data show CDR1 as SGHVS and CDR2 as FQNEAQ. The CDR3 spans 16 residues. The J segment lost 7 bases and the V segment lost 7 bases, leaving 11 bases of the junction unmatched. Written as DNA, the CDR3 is TGTGCCAGCAACGTCGAGGGACAGGGGGCGCGAAATGAGCAGTTCTTC. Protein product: CASNVEGQGARNEQFF. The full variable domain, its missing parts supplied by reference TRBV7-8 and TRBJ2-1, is GAGVSQSPRYKVAKRGQDVALRCDPISGHVSLFWYQQALGQGPEFLTYFQNEAQLDKSGLPSDRFFAERPEGSVSTLKIQRTQQEDSAVYLCASNVEGQGARNEQFFGPGTRLTVL.

The CDR3 reads CSRTGTDTQYF. The CDR3 coding sequence is TGCAGCCGGACGGGCACAGATACGCAGTATTTT. This chain connects TRBV20-1 to TRBJ2-3; D call uncertain. Per germline, CDR1 DFQATT and CDR2 SNEGSKA (reference sequence). The CDR3 has 11 residues.

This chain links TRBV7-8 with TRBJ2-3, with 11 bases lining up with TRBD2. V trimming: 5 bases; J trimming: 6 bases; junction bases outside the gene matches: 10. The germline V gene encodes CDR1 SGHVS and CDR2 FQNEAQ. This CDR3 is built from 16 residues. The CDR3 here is CASSPVASGGRDTQYF. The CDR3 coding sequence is TGTGCCAGCAGCCCTGTGGCTAGCGGGGGGAGGGATACGCAGTATTTT.

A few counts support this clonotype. CDR3 sequence (DNA): TGCAGTGCTAGAGGATGGAGGCGGTCCTACGAGCAGTACTTC. This sequence encodes CSARGWRRSYEQYF. The chain joins TRBV20-1 to TRBJ2-7; D possibly corresponds to TRBD2 (5 bases). Germline assignment: CDR1 DFQATT and CDR2 SNEGSKA (reference sequence). The V end was cut by 1 base, the J end by 1 base, with 11 bases between. This CDR3 spans 14 amino acids.

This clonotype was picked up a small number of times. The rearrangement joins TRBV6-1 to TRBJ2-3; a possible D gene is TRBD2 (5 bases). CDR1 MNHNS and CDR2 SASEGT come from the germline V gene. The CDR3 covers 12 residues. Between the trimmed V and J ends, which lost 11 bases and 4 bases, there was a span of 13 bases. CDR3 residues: CAAAEGSDTQYF. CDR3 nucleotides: TGTGCCGCAGCCGAGGGCTCAGATACGCAGTATTTT.

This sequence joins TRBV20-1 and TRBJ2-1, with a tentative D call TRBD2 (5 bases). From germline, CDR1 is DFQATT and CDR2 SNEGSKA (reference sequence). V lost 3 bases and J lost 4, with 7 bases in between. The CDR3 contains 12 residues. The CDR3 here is CSASRGYNEQFF. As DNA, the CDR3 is TGCAGTGCTAGCCGGGGATACAATGAGCAGTTCTTC.

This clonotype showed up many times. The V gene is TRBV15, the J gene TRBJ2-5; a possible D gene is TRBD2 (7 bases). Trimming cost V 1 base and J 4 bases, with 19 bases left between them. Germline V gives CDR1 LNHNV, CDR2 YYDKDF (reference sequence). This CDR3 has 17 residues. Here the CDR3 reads CATSRVAGAGYGETQYF. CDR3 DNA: TGTGCCACCAGCAGAGTGGCGGGGGCCGGATATGGAGAGACCCAGTACTTC.